A selection of T cell receptor beta chains follows, all from one sample in a study of shared clonotypes between healthy human individuals. Libraries were prepared by immunoSEQ multiplex PCR; TCRdb keeps only in-frame clonotypes and omits some of them. The table shows a few hundred thousand clones, with just over 75% occurring only once. The sequencing input was PBMCs. Every receptor here comes from a woman aged 40 to 50 in good health. Some clones in this sample may be carry-over from other donors' samples. CDR3s include the opening cysteine and the closing phenylalanine or tryptophan. The D gene is left open where the match is weak. A row's size may be missing; if present it is once, few, many or a size class.

TRBJ2-7 | NA | TRBV7-3 | TRBD2 | TGTGCCAGCAGCCTGGAGGCTAGCGGGAGAGGGCAACAGTACTTC | CASSLEASGRGQQYF
TRBJ2-7 | once | TRBV30 | NA | TGTGCCTGGAGTCCCGGGCAGTTCGGGTACGAGCAGTACTTC | CAWSPGQFGYEQYF
TRBJ2-7 | NA | TRBV10-3 | NA | TGTGCCATCAGTGGGACACAGGGTTTAGGGGGCGAGCAGTACTTC | CAISGTQGLGGEQYF
TRBJ2-1 | NA | TRBV30 | NA | TGTGCCTGCCATAAGGGAAGAACCTACAATGAGCAGTTCTTC | CACHKGRTYNEQFF
TRBJ1-5 | few | TRBV6-1 | NA | TGTGCCAGCAGCGACCCTAATCAGCCCCAGCATTTT | CASSDPNQPQHF
TRBJ2-7 | NA | TRBV29-1 | NA | TGCAGCGTTGAAATCTGGGGATACGAGCAGTACTTC | CSVEIWGYEQYF
TRBJ2-3 | NA | TRBV28 | TRBD2 | TGTGCCAGCAGTGTCAGGAGACTAGCGGGACCCGATACGCAGTATTTT | CASSVRRLAGPDTQYF
TRBJ1-3 | NA | TRBV12-5 | NA | TGTGCTAGTGGTAAGGGTGGAAACACCATATATTTT | CASGKGGNTIYF
TRBJ2-2 | NA | TRBV11-2 | TRBD2 | TGTGCCAGCAGCGGCGTACCGGGACTAGCGGGATCGGGGACCGGGGAGCTGTTTTTT | CASSGVPGLAGSGTGELFF
TRBJ2-2 | few | TRBV5-4 | NA | TGTGCCAGCAGCTTGGATAGACTAGCGAACACCGGGGAGCTGTTTTTT | CASSLDRLANTGELFF
TRBJ2-1 | NA | TRBV7-2 | NA | TGTGCCAGCAGCTTAGTAGGAGGAGGGGGAGGGCCGAGGAATGAGCAGTTCTTC | CASSLVGGGGGPRNEQFF
TRBJ1-1 | NA | TRBV28 | NA | TGTGCCAGCAGCGTCGGGGGGAGTACTGAAGCTTTCTTT | CASSVGGSTEAFF
TRBJ2-1 | few | TRBV15 | TRBD1 | TGTGCCACCAGCGAGGACAGGGGGCTTGGTGAGCAGTTCTTC | CATSEDRGLGEQFF
TRBJ1-4 | few | TRBV7-2 | NA | TGTGCCAGCAGCTTAGAGTCCCCTGGCAGTTCTAATGAAAAACTGTTTTTT | CASSLESPGSSNEKLFF
TRBJ2-7 | NA | TRBV10-3 | TRBD1 | TGTGCCATAACCGGGACAGGGGTCGAGCAGTACTTC | CAITGTGVEQYF
TRBJ2-5 | NA | TRBV19 | NA | TGTGCCAGTAGTAAGAGGGCGGAACAAGAGACCCAGTACTTC | CASSKRAEQETQYF
TRBJ1-4 | NA | TRBV18 | NA | TGTGCCAGCTCACCTTTTCCGACAGGCAATTCGGAAAAACTGTTTTTT | CASSPFPTGNSEKLFF
TRBJ2-2 | NA | TRBV7-2 | TRBD2 | TGTGCCAGCAGCTTGAGACTAGCGGGAGGGCCTACGAACACCGGGGAGCTGTTTTTT | CASSLRLAGGPTNTGELFF
TRBJ1-2 | NA | TRBV10-1 | NA | TGCGCCAGCATATTTGACGCGACCTTGGACGGAGGCTACACCTTC | CASIFDATLDGGYTF
TRBJ2-1 | NA | TRBV21-1 | NA | TGTGCCAGCAGCAAAGGTTGGTCTGTATGGCGGGAGGGCCAGGATGAGCAGTTCTTC | CASSKGWSVWREGQDEQFF
TRBJ1-2 | few | TRBV5-4 | TRBD1 | TGTGCCAGCAGCGGGACAGGGGGTGGAGGCTACACCTTC | CASSGTGGGGYTF
TRBJ2-2 | NA | TRBV19 | TRBD1 | TGTGCCAGTAGTATAACAGGGGCAACCGGGGAGCTGTTTTTT | CASSITGATGELFF
TRBJ2-2 | many | TRBV6-1 | NA | TGTGCCAGCGCTCGGGACACCGGGGAGCTGTTTTTT | CASARDTGELFF
TRBJ1-2 | once | TRBV6-6 | NA | TGTGCCAGCAGTCACCGGGACCAAAACCCGGGCTATGGCTACACCTTC | CASSHRDQNPGYGYTF
TRBJ1-1 | NA | TRBV4-3 | NA | TGCGCCAGCAGCCTCTACTCACTGAACACTGAAGCTTTCTTT | CASSLYSLNTEAFF
TRBJ1-2 | NA | TRBV30 | NA | TGTGCCTGGAGCCCAGGGTACTATGGCTACACCTTC | CAWSPGYYGYTF
TRBJ2-1 | NA | TRBV27 | NA | TGTGCCAGCAGTTTCTTAGGTAGCTCCTACAATGAGCAGTTCTTC | CASSFLGSSYNEQFF
TRBJ2-5 | NA | TRBV7-2 | NA | TGTGCCAGCAGCAAACGGGACGGACCATGGGAGCAGTACTTC | CASSKRDGPWEQYF
TRBJ1-4 | NA | TRBV28 | NA | TGTGCCAGCAGTCTTCGGACAGTCCCAACTAATGAAAAACTGTTTTTT | CASSLRTVPTNEKLFF
TRBJ2-7 | once | TRBV5-1 | TRBD2 | TGCGCCAGCAGCTTGCAGCGGGAAGGGAGCTACGAGCAGTACTTC | CASSLQREGSYEQYF
TRBJ2-1 | NA | TRBV9 | TRBD2 | TGTGCCAGCAGCGTAGCCGGGAGGGGTGGCAATGAGCAGTTCTTC | CASSVAGRGGNEQFF
TRBJ2-1 | NA | TRBV10-2 | TRBD2 | TGCGCCAGCAGCTTTAGCGGGTCCCCCTACAATGAGCAGTTCTTC | CASSFSGSPYNEQFF
TRBJ2-7 | NA | TRBV4-2 | TRBD2 | TGTGCCAGCAGCAAAGAGTGGGCGGGAGGGCCTTTCGTACACGAGCAGTACTTC | CASSKEWAGGPFVHEQYF
TRBJ1-2 | NA | TRBV30 | TRBD1 | TGTGCCTGGAGTGATACCGGGACAGGGGGCGCCTATGGCTACACCTTC | CAWSDTGTGGAYGYTF
TRBJ2-5 | NA | TRBV6-1 | NA | TGTGCCAGCAGTATACAGGGCCAAGAGACCCAGTACTTC | CASSIQGQETQYF
TRBJ2-3 | NA | TRBV9 | NA | TGTGCCAGCAGCCCGGCTATAACTAGCACAGATACGCAGTATTTT | CASSPAITSTDTQYF
TRBJ2-7 | NA | TRBV19 | TRBD2 | TGTGCCAGTAGTACCCCCTCGGGAGGGAAGGGCTACGAGCAGTACTTC | CASSTPSGGKGYEQYF
TRBJ2-3 | many | TRBV6-4 | TRBD1 | TGTGCCAGCTCGCGACAGGGAGACACAGATACGCAGTATTTT | CASSRQGDTDTQYF
TRBJ2-1 | NA | TRBV9 | NA | TGTGCCAGCAGCGTACTGGCGGACCCACGGGTCGGTGAGCAGTTCTTC | CASSVLADPRVGEQFF
TRBJ2-7 | NA | TRBV7-8 | NA | TGTGCCAGCAGCTCAACCAGGGGAGGTACGGAGCAGTACTTC | CASSSTRGGTEQYF
TRBJ2-1 | NA | TRBV6-5 | NA | TGTGCCAGCAGTAGAGGGCCTAGCGCCTACAATGAGCAGTTCTTC | CASSRGPSAYNEQFF
TRBJ2-3 | NA | TRBV28 | TRBD2 | TGTGCCAGCAGTTTTTTGGGACTAGCGGGAACCCTCCCCCCAGATACGCAGTATTTT | CASSFLGLAGTLPPDTQYF
TRBJ1-4 | NA | TRBV6-5 | NA | TGTGCCAGCAGTTATTCCAGAGGGGGGGAAAAACTGTTTTTT | CASSYSRGGEKLFF
TRBJ2-1 | few | TRBV6-5 | NA | TGTGCCAGCAGGGTCGACTTCTACAATGAGCAGTTCTTC | CASRVDFYNEQFF
TRBJ2-6 | NA | TRBV7-2 | NA | TGTGCCAGCAGCCAAGGATCTGGGGCCAACGTCCTGACTTTC | CASSQGSGANVLTF
TRBJ2-7 | NA | TRBV6-1 | NA | TGTGCCAGCAGTCAGCGGACCTACGAGCAGTACTTC | CASSQRTYEQYF
TRBJ2-2 | NA | TRBV7-2 | NA | TGTGCCAGCAGCTTAACCGTCTCGGCAGGCATCACCGGGGAGCTGTTTTTT | CASSLTVSAGITGELFF
TRBJ1-1 | many | TRBV30 | TRBD1 | TGTGCCTGGAGGGACCGGGACAGGAACACTGAAGCTTTCTTT | CAWRDRDRNTEAFF
TRBJ1-1 | NA | TRBV7-8 | TRBD1 | TGTGCCAGCAGCTCTACCGAGGGACAGAAAGTTTTCTTT | CASSSTEGQKVFF
TRBJ2-1 | few | TRBV7-2 | NA | TGTGCCAGCAGGTTTGAGCTAGGGTCCTACAATGAGCAGTTCTTC | CASRFELGSYNEQFF